This TCR beta chain stems from a study of cytomegalovirus exposure and HLA in healthy donors. Broader study findings: A few CMV-associated chains proved CMV antigen-specific in vitro.

In the PCR, 60 Vbeta and 13 Jbeta primers were used. The table came from immunoSEQ multiplex PCR; TCRdb's copy has only in-frame clones and leaves some out. The sample has 95,000 to 100,000 clones, about 74% seen once. Each donor's status was that of a healthy bone marrow donor. A note on this clone: The antigen is unknown.

CDR3 length: 15 residues. Unmatched junction bases numbered 12, after V lost 9 bases and J lost 6 bases. In germline, CDR1 is LNHDA, CDR2 SQIVND (reference sequence). The clonotype originates from a male donor in good health and CMV-seronegative. The sequenced material came from PBMCs. The rearrangement uses TRBV19 and TRBJ1-5; TRBD1 matches at 9 bases. CDR3 loop: CASRGDRDVGQPQHF. The DNA of the CDR3 is TGTGCCAGCAGGGGGGACAGGGACGTGGGTCAGCCCCAGCATTTT.